Each of the 19 T cell receptor beta chains below was sequenced from the same sample in a study of lymphopenia after photon versus proton radiotherapy. Only in-frame clones appear in the TCRdb table, and some are missing; sequencing was by immunoSEQ multiplex PCR. The sample contains more than 15,000 clones, 80% to 90% of which appear only once. The sample in question was peripheral blood, obtained from a patient treated with photon-based radiotherapy. These receptors were collected from a woman aged 45-59 years with pancreatic cancer.

The genes are TRBV25-1 and TRBJ1-2; D possibly corresponds to TRBD1 (5 bases). Trimming removed 7 bases at V and 8 bases at J, with 17 bases between. The CDR3 contains 13 residues. Germline V gene lookup returns CDR1 MGHDK and CDR2 SYGVNS. In nucleotides, the CDR3 is TGTGCCAGCAAAAAGAGTCGGACACGAGGCTACACCTTC. It is translated as CASKKSRTRGYTF.

The chain recombines TRBV6-1 with TRBJ2-1; 12 bases match TRBD1. From germline, CDR1 is MNHNS and CDR2 SASEGT. CDR3 size: 14 residues. With 6 bases clipped from V and 8 bases from J, the junction kept 5 bases outside the gene matches. The CDR3 sequence is CASRPGQGAHEQFF. The CDR3 coding sequence is TGTGCCAGCAGGCCGGGACAGGGGGCGCATGAGCAGTTCTTC.

The table lists this clone with a count of one. The chain carries TRBV10-3 and TRBJ1-5; TRBD1 matches 7 bases. CDR1 ENHRY and CDR2 SYGVKD come from the germline V gene. The CDR3 is made up of 14 amino acids. With V trimmed by 6 bases and J by 4 bases, 6 bases remained unmatched. As DNA, the CDR3 is TGTGCCATCAGGGCCGGGACAGAAAATCAGCCCCAGCATTTT. This codes for CAIRAGTENQPQHF.

The chain links TRBV30 to TRBJ1-3, with TRBD1 matching 7 bases. Germline CDR1 reads GTSNPN; CDR2 reads SVGIG (reference sequence). The CDR3 is made up of 15 amino acids. The J segment lost 0 bases and the V segment lost 3 bases, leaving 5 bases of the junction unmatched. The CDR3 bases are TGTGCCTGGAGACGGGGACAGAGCTCTGGAAACACCATATATTTT. It encodes CAWRRGQSSGNTIYF.

This sequence joins TRBV7-2 and TRBJ2-1; D possibly corresponds to TRBD1 (7 bases). Germline V lookup: CDR1 SGHTA, CDR2 FQGNSA. V lost 5 bases and J 8 bases, leaving 22 bases between the germline ends. This CDR3 has 16 residues. This chain's CDR3 is CASSVAGTAGEDEQFF. The CDR3 coding sequence is TGTGCCAGCAGCGTCGCCGGGACAGCGGGTGAGGATGAGCAGTTCTTC.

The chain has TRBV7-2 and TRBJ2-7; no clear D. This CDR3 has 12 residues. Germline values: CDR1 SGHTA, CDR2 FQGNSA. V was pared by 1 base and J by 3 bases, with 4 bases between. CDR3 nucleotides: TGTGCCAGCAGCTTAGGCCGCTACGAGCAGTACTTC. Protein product: CASSLGRYEQYF.

In its sample, this clone was seen once. This chain links TRBV5-1 with TRBJ2-1; possible D gene TRBD2, 6 bases. CDR3 length: 13 amino acids. The germline V gene encodes CDR1 SGHRS and CDR2 YFSETQ. V lost 4 bases and J 6 bases, leaving 11 bases between the germline ends. CDR3 amino acids: CASSPTGGNEQFF. CDR3 nucleotides: TGCGCCAGCAGCCCGACCGGGGGCAATGAGCAGTTCTTC.

As DNA, the CDR3 is TGCGCCAGCTCATTACCGGGTTCCACCTACGAGCAGTACTTC. This codes for CASSLPGSTYEQYF. The rearrangement joins TRBV5-1 to TRBJ2-7; unclear D gene. Germline loops: CDR1 SGHRS, CDR2 YFSETQ. This CDR3 comprises 14 residues. Trimming shortened V by 7 bases and J by 2 bases, and 16 bases separated the two germline ends.

The chain combines TRBV7-2 with TRBJ2-1, with 7 bases identical to TRBD2. Germline assignment: CDR1 SGHTA and CDR2 FQGNSA. The trim removed 5 bases at V and 6 bases at J, leaving 13 bases unmatched. This CDR3 region has 16 residues. The CDR3 spells CASSRLAFLSANEQFF. The CDR3 nucleotides are TGTGCCAGCAGCCGACTAGCATTTCTTAGTGCCAATGAGCAGTTCTTC.

V gene TRBV27 combines with J gene TRBJ2-1; D possibly matches TRBD1 or TRBD2 (6 bases each). V lost 8 bases and J 9 bases, leaving 20 bases between the germline ends. Germline CDR1 reads MNHEY; CDR2 reads SMNVEV (reference sequence). CDR3 size: 14 residues. The CDR3 is CASCRVGGLSEQFF. The CDR3, as DNA: TGTGCCAGCTGCCGCGTTGGGGGGCTAAGTGAGCAGTTCTTC.

This chain connects TRBV27 to TRBJ2-3; possibly TRBD1 for D (5 bases). V lost 8 bases and J 4 bases, leaving 28 bases between the germline ends. CDR3 length equals 18 residues. From germline, CDR1 is MNHEY and CDR2 SMNVEV (reference sequence). The CDR3 DNA reads as TGTGCCAGCTGCTCCCTGGGGCGTGGCGCACACGCTTCAGATACGCAGTATTTT. Protein sequence: CASCSLGRGAHASDTQYF.

This chain joins TRBV7-3 and TRBJ2-2; possibly TRBD2 for D (5 bases). The CDR3 extends over 15 amino acids. Trimming took 2 bases from V and 6 from J, leaving 13 bases between them. Per germline, CDR1 SGHTA and CDR2 FQGTGA. The DNA of the CDR3 is TGTGCCAGCAGCTTAGTGGGAGTTGGATCCGGGGAGCTGTTTTTT. Translation: CASSLVGVGSGELFF.

The rearrangement joins TRBV5-1 to TRBJ2-1; 16 nucleotides line up with TRBD2. J was trimmed by 0 bases and V by 3 bases; bases with no gene match: 6. The CDR3 extends over 19 amino acids. The germline CDR1 and CDR2 sequences are SGHRS and YFSETQ. In nucleotides, the CDR3 is TGCGCCAGCAGCTGGGGACTAGCGGGAGGGGCTGGCTCCTACAATGAGCAGTTCTTC. Its protein product is CASSWGLAGGAGSYNEQFF.

The rearrangement uses TRBV10-3 and TRBJ2-3, with 8 bases aligning to TRBD1. CDR1 and CDR2 (germline): ENHRY, SYGVKD. The V and J ends lost 8 bases and 3 bases, in that order; junction bases with no gene match: 7. This CDR3 spans 14 amino acids. CDR3 DNA sequence: TGTGCCATCCGACAGGGGTTAACGACAGATACGCAGTATTTT. Translation gives CAIRQGLTTDTQYF.

This clone was found a few times. J is TRBJ2-7 and V is TRBV7-2, with 7 bases fitting TRBD1. The V segment lost 5 bases and the J segment 5 bases; nucleotides outside the gene matches: 9. The CDR3 length is 14 residues. CDR1 SGHTA and CDR2 FQGNSA come from the germline V gene. CDR3 coding DNA: TGTGCCAGCAGCCCACCGACAGGGTTTCACGAGCAGTACTTC. It specifies CASSPPTGFHEQYF. The whole variable domain, filled in from reference TRBV7-2 and TRBJ2-7, reads GAGVSQSPSNKVTEKGKDVELRCDPISGHTALYWYRQSLGQGLEFLIYFQGNSAPDKSGLPSDRFSAERTGGSVSTLTIQRTQQEDSAVYLCASSPPTGFHEQYFGPGTRLTVT.

The chain recombines TRBV6-5 with TRBJ2-7; TRBD2 might be the D (6 bases). Germline CDR1 is MNHEY and CDR2 is SVGAGI. The CDR3 loop spans 15 amino acids. The V end lost 4 bases, the J end lost 3 bases, and 16 bases lay between the germline ends. The CDR3 here is CASSLQGQGLYEQYF. The CDR3 bases are TGTGCCAGCAGTTTGCAAGGGCAGGGACTCTACGAGCAGTACTTC.

This clone was recorded only once. The chain couples TRBV7-3 to TRBJ2-1; 9 nucleotides match TRBD2. This CDR3 spans 15 amino acids. With 5 bases clipped from V and 2 bases from J, the junction kept 4 bases outside the gene matches. Germline values: CDR1 SGHTA, CDR2 FQGTGA. CDR3 residues: CASSTGTSTYNEQFF. The CDR3 DNA reads TGTGCCAGCAGCACCGGGACTAGCACCTACAATGAGCAGTTCTTC.

The rearrangement joins TRBV6-6 to TRBJ2-7; D remains unclear. CDR1 and CDR2 (germline): MNHNY, SVGAGI (reference sequence). Deletions cut 0 bases from V and 3 bases from J, with 3 bases between. There are 12 residues in the CDR3. The CDR3 spells CASSYSRYEQYF. The CDR3 nucleotides are TGTGCCAGCAGTTACTCTCGCTACGAGCAGTACTTC.

The chain links TRBV6-6 to TRBJ2-3; D gene unclear. The V end was cut by 7 bases, the J end by 2 bases, with 19 bases between. CDR1 is MNHNY and CDR2 is SVGAGI in the germline V gene (reference sequence). This CDR3 contains 16 residues. CDR3 coding DNA: TGTGCCAGCATGGGTTCCCTTCAGGTCTCCACAGATACGCAGTATTTT. The encoded protein is CASMGSLQVSTDTQYF.